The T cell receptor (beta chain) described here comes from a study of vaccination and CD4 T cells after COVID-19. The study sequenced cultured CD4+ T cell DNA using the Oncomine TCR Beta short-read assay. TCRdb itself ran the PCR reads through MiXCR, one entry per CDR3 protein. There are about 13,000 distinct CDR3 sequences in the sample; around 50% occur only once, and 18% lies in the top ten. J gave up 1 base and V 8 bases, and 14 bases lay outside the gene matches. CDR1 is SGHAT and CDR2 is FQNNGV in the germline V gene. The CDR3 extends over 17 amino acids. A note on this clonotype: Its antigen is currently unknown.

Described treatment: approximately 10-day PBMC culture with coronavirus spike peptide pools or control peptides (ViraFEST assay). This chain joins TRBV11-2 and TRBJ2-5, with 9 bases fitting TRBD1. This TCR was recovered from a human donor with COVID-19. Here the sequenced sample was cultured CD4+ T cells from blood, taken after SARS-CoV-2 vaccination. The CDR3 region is CASRDGKQGAIQETQYF. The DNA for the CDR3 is TGTGCCAGCCGAGATGGGAAACAGGGGGCGATCCAAGAGACCCAGTACTTC. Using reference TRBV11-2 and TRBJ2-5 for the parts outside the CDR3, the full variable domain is EAGVAQSPRYKIIEKRQSVAFWCNPISGHATLYWYQQILGQGPKLLIQFQNNGVVDDSQLPKDRFSAERLKGVDSTLKIQPAKLEDSAVYLCASRDGKQGAIQETQYFGPGTRLLVL.